This T cell receptor beta chain was observed in a study of blood T cell repertoires in COVID-19. Whole-study context: Samples came from the United States, Italy and Spain, spanning acute and convalescent COVID-19. The analysed material was cDNA or gDNA that came from T cells, B-cell-depleted T cells, or PBMCs.

In the study's own analysis: By means of reference gene primer amplification, nucleated cell counts were estimated. The assay was immunoSEQ multiplex PCR, and TCRdb's table has in-frame clones only and misses some. The V and J calls and clone size were taken over from that table, and D and trimming were inferred from the DNA. The sample yields about 200,000 clones, 65% to 85% seen once. Germline CDR1 reads MDHEN; CDR2 reads SYDVKM. The CDR3 loop spans 15 amino acids. V trimming: 6 bases; J trimming: 0 bases; junction bases outside the gene matches: 2. Material: peripheral blood. V is TRBV28 and J is TRBJ1-5; TRBD1 matches at 10 bases. The sequence was obtained from an elderly woman with acute or convalescent COVID-19. The CDR3 here is CASRTGGLSNQPQHF. The CDR3 region has the DNA TGTGCCAGCAGGACAGGGGGCCTTAGCAATCAGCCCCAGCATTTT.